The 31 T cell receptor beta chains listed next were all sequenced from one sample in a study of blood T cell repertoires in COVID-19. The protocol was immunoSEQ multiplex PCR, while the TCRdb copy is restricted to in-frame clones and leaves out a portion. The sample shows under 500,000 clones, around 89% of them seen only once. The specimen sequenced was peripheral blood. The receptor source for this set is a woman in her twenties or thirties with acute or convalescent COVID-19.

The rearrangement joins TRBV28 to TRBJ1-1; maybe TRBD1 (6 bases). From germline, CDR1 is MDHEN and CDR2 SYDVKM. Between the trimmed V and J ends, which lost 5 bases and 6 bases, there was a span of 13 bases. The CDR3 length is 13 residues. CDR3 in amino acids: CASSLVRGAEAFF. The CDR3 DNA is TGTGCCAGCAGTCTCGTCAGGGGAGCTGAAGCTTTCTTT. Combining the CDR3 with reference TRBV28 and TRBJ1-1 gives the whole variable domain DVKVTQSSRYLVKRTGEKVFLECVQDMDHENMFWYRQDPGLGLRLIYFSYDVKMKEKGDIPEGYSVSREKKERFSLILESASTNQTSMYLCASSLVRGAEAFFGQGTRLTVV.

The chain couples TRBV28 to TRBJ1-5; D is uncertain. The germline V gene has CDR1 MDHEN and CDR2 SYDVKM. CDR3 length: 16 residues. The germline V and J ends were trimmed by 1 base and 7 bases, with 17 bases remaining between them. The CDR3 reads CASSLFRQEGKQPQHF. CDR3 DNA sequence: TGTGCCAGCAGTTTATTTAGGCAGGAGGGTAAGCAGCCCCAGCATTTT.

The rearrangement joins TRBV11-2 to TRBJ1-4, with a weak D call TRBD1 (6 bases). The V gene's germline CDR1 is SGHAT and CDR2 FQNNGV. This CDR3 is built from 14 residues. V lost 1 base and J lost 6, with 9 bases in between. The CDR3 region has the DNA TGTGCCAGCAGCTTAGTGGGGGCTTATGAAAAACTGTTTTTT. It yields the protein CASSLVGAYEKLFF. The full variable domain, rest sourced from reference TRBV11-2 and TRBJ1-4, is EAGVAQSPRYKIIEKRQSVAFWCNPISGHATLYWYQQILGQGPKLLIQFQNNGVVDDSQLPKDRFSAERLKGVDSTLKIQPAKLEDSAVYLCASSLVGAYEKLFFGSGTQLSVL.

A note on this clone: This specimen includes other DNA sequences encoding the same CDR3. The V and J genes are TRBV30 and TRBJ1-2, with D hard to call. Trimming shortened V by 2 bases and J by 2 bases, and 6 bases separated the two germline ends. The germline V gene has CDR1 GTSNPN and CDR2 SVGIG (reference sequence). The CDR3 contains 12 residues. The CDR3 nucleotides are TGTGCCTGGAGTTTGGGCAACTATGGCTACACCTTC. Its protein product is CAWSLGNYGYTF.

The rearrangement links TRBV23-1 to TRBJ2-5; TRBD1 matches 7 bases. TRBV23-1 is filed as an ORF, its function uncertain. V shed 3 bases and J 2 bases; nucleotides not matched to a gene: 6. The CDR3 length is 15 residues. This CDR3 reads CASSQNDRVQETQYF. Here the CDR3 DNA reads TGCGCCAGCAGTCAGAACGACAGGGTTCAAGAGACCCAGTACTTC.

The rearrangement links TRBV5-1 to TRBJ2-1; D not certain. Per the germline V gene, CDR1 is SGHRS and CDR2 is YFSETQ. V lost 0 bases and J lost 3, with 4 bases in between. The CDR3 has 13 amino acids. The CDR3 nucleotides are TGCGCCAGCAGCTTGGTCAGCTACAATGAGCAGTTCTTC. Protein: CASSLVSYNEQFF.

The chain links TRBV5-8 to TRBJ2-7; no clear D gene. Trimming shortened V by 2 bases and J by 0 bases, and 9 bases separated the two germline ends. The germline V gene encodes CDR1 SGHTS and CDR2 YDEGEE. This CDR3 spans 14 amino acids. CDR3 bases: TGTGCCAGCAGCTTTGATCAGGACTCCTACGAGCAGTACTTC. Encoded protein: CASSFDQDSYEQYF.

The J gene is TRBJ1-2, the V gene TRBV29-1; 7 bases fit TRBD1. The CDR3 extends over 14 amino acids. In germline, CDR1 is SQVTM, CDR2 ANQGSEA. V lost 0 bases and J lost 6; bases outside the gene matches: 7. The CDR3 loop is CSVEDGDRPDGYTF. CDR3 in DNA: TGCAGCGTTGAAGACGGGGACAGACCAGATGGCTACACCTTC.

Here the CDR3 DNA reads TGTGCCAGTAGTGCAGGGATGAACACTGAAGCTTTCTTT. Protein product: CASSAGMNTEAFF. The rearrangement joins TRBV19 to TRBJ1-1; possibly TRBD1 for D (5 bases). This CDR3 spans 13 amino acids. CDR1 is LNHDA, CDR2 SQIVND, per germline (reference sequence). Trimming pared 5 bases from V and 0 bases from J, leaving 7 bases between.

As for this clone: In the same sample, other DNA sequences code for this CDR3. The CDR3 loop reads CASSRDRGGYTF. The CDR3 DNA reads as TGTGCCAGCAGCCGGGACAGGGGTGGCTACACCTTC. The rearrangement joins TRBV2 to TRBJ1-2; 10 bases are a match to TRBD1. Trimming cost V 6 bases and J 7 bases; bases outside gene matches: 2. The CDR3 sequence is 12 residues long. Looked up from germline, CDR1 is SNHLY and CDR2 is FYNNEI.

The chain employs TRBV10-1 and TRBJ2-1; D might be TRBD1 (6 bases). This CDR3 region has 13 residues. The ends were cut back, 2 bases at V and 8 bases at J, with 10 bases in the middle. Germline lookup yields CDR1 WNHNN and CDR2 SYGVQD (reference sequence). CDR3 in DNA: TGCGCCAGCAGTGAGGCTGGGGGCCATGAGCAGTTCTTC. This translates into CASSEAGGHEQFF.

This chain joins TRBV7-6 and TRBJ2-3; D may be TRBD1 (6 bases). The germline V and J ends were trimmed by 5 bases and 0 bases, with 12 bases remaining between them. This CDR3 region has 15 residues. Germline CDR1 reads SGHVS; CDR2 reads FNYEAQ. The CDR3 DNA reads TGTGCCAGCAGCCTCAGGGGCGCGAGCACAGATACGCAGTATTTT. It yields the protein CASSLRGASTDTQYF.

This rearrangement joins TRBV15 to TRBJ2-1, with a possible D match to TRBD1 (6 bases). V lost 5 bases to trimming and J lost 1 base, with 9 bases between them. The CDR3 is 14 amino acids. Germline V gene data show CDR1 as LNHNV and CDR2 as YYDKDF (reference sequence). The CDR3 protein is CATSPTGSYNEQFF. CDR3 nucleotide sequence: TGTGCCACCAGCCCTACAGGGTCCTACAATGAGCAGTTCTTC.

This sequence joins TRBV19 and TRBJ2-4; weak D call: TRBD1 (6 bases). The length of the CDR3 is 14 residues. V was shortened by 8 bases and J by 10 bases, with 21 bases between the two germline ends. In germline, CDR1 is LNHDA, CDR2 SQIVND (reference sequence). The CDR3 DNA reads as TGTGCCAGTCAAACTGGGGGCTTAGCAGGAATTCAGTACTTC. Encoded protein: CASQTGGLAGIQYF.

The chain employs TRBV27 and TRBJ2-3; possible D gene TRBD1, 6 bases. V was shortened by 2 bases and J by 0 bases, with 9 bases between the two germline ends. CDR1 MNHEY and CDR2 SMNVEV come from the germline V gene (reference sequence). CDR3 length: 15 amino acids. This CDR3 reads CASSLGGLSTDTQYF. CDR3 nucleotide sequence: TGTGCCAGCAGTTTAGGGGGCCTAAGCACAGATACGCAGTATTTT.

V usage is TRBV11-2 and J usage is TRBJ1-6; weak D call: TRBD1 (6 bases). V gave up 4 bases and J gave up 12 bases, with 10 bases separating them. Germline assignment: CDR1 SGHAT and CDR2 FQNNGV. This CDR3 has 12 amino acids. The CDR3 coding sequence is TGTGCCAGCAGCTCCTTCAGGGGACCCCTCCACTTT. It yields the protein CASSSFRGPLHF.

At least ten counts were recorded for this clone. Here the CDR3 DNA reads TGTGCCAGCAGTATTGACAGGCCCTCGGCTTTCTTT. It codes for CASSIDRPSAFF. The chain is built from TRBV2 and TRBJ1-1; D is possibly TRBD1 (6 bases). Per germline, CDR1 SNHLY and CDR2 FYNNEI. This CDR3 comprises 12 residues. The V gene lost 5 bases and the J gene lost 11 bases, with 15 bases spanning the gap.

This clone was seen just once. This chain connects TRBV7-3 to TRBJ1-3, with 10 bases fitting TRBD1. CDR1 is SGHTA and CDR2 is FQGTGA in the germline V gene. This CDR3 is 15 amino acids long. V lost 3 bases to trimming and J lost 3 bases; unmatched junction nucleotides: 2. The CDR3 here is CASSLTGGDGNTIYF. The CDR3 bases are TGTGCCAGCAGCTTGACAGGGGGCGATGGAAACACCATATATTTT.

This clone was seen a single time. The CDR3: CATSDRGTGDGAGELFF. The CDR3 nucleotides are TGTGCCACCAGTGACAGAGGGACAGGGGATGGGGCCGGGGAGCTGTTTTTT. The rearrangement uses TRBV24-1 and TRBJ2-2, with 10 bases aligning to TRBD1. Germline assignment: CDR1 KGHDR and CDR2 SFDVKD. V lost 4 bases, J lost 6 bases, and 10 bases stayed unmatched. This CDR3 is 17 amino acids long.

This sequence joins TRBV9 and TRBJ1-2; D is unresolved. The V end was cut by 0 bases, the J end by 4 bases, with 13 bases between. Germline V CDR1 and CDR2: SGDLS, YYNGEE. The CDR3 spans 15 residues. CDR3 nucleotide sequence: TGTGCCAGCAGCGTAGATGATGGGCTTGGCTATGGCTACACCTTC. This gives the protein CASSVDDGLGYGYTF.

The V call is TRBV2, the J call TRBJ2-1; 7 bases are shared with TRBD2. The CDR3 covers 15 residues. The junction had 13 bases not matched to a gene; V was cut back by 4 bases and J by 10 bases. The germline gives CDR1 SNHLY, CDR2 FYNNEI. The CDR3 reads CASSALAGPLAEQFF. CDR3 sequence (DNA): TGTGCCAGCAGTGCTTTAGCGGGCCCGCTTGCCGAGCAGTTCTTC. Using reference TRBV2 and TRBJ2-1 for the parts outside the CDR3, the full variable domain is EPEVTQTPSHQVTQMGQEVILRCVPISNHLYFYWYRQILGQKVEFLVSFYNNEISEKSEIFDDQFSVERPDGSNFTLKIRSTKLEDSAMYFCASSALAGPLAEQFFGPGTRLTVL.

The genes are TRBV12-3 or TRBV12-4 and TRBJ2-1; tentatively, D is TRBD2 (7 bases). There are 13 residues in the CDR3. With 6 bases removed from V and 13 bases from J, the gap between germline ends came to 19 bases. CDR3 region: CASREGGSNVQFF. CDR3 nucleotide sequence: TGTGCCAGCAGAGAGGGGGGGTCGAATGTTCAGTTCTTC.

This clone was counted once. The chain recombines TRBV10-2 with TRBJ1-5; D ambiguous. CDR1 and CDR2 (germline): WSHSY, SAAADI. The CDR3 sequence is 13 residues long. With 0 bases removed from V and 5 bases from J, the gap between germline ends came to 5 bases. The CDR3 bases are TGCGCCAGCAGTGAGTCCCCGTATCAGCCCCAGCATTTT. Translated: CASSESPYQPQHF.

The J gene is TRBJ1-5, the V gene TRBV5-6, with D possibly being TRBD1 (6 bases). The CDR3 contains 17 residues. Germline V gene lookup returns CDR1 SGHDT and CDR2 YYEEEE. The V gene lost 5 bases and the J gene lost 5 bases, with 23 bases spanning the gap. The DNA of the CDR3 is TGTGCCAGCAGTCGGGGAAAACAGGACAGAGGACATCAGCCCCAGCATTTT. The encoded protein is CASSRGKQDRGHQPQHF.

This clone came up once. The gene calls are TRBV6-2 or TRBV6-3 and TRBJ2-7; 9 bases are a match to TRBD2. The germline gives CDR1 MNHEY, CDR2 SVGEGT. The CDR3 has 14 amino acids. V shed 4 bases and J 3 bases; nucleotides not matched to a gene: 4. The CDR3 coding sequence is TGTGCCAGCAGTTCTGGCGGGGGGGTCTACGAGCAGTACTTC. Protein product: CASSSGGGVYEQYF.

The genes are TRBV5-1 and TRBJ2-3, with 11 positions matching TRBD1. Germline assignment: CDR1 SGHRS and CDR2 YFSETQ. The J segment lost 1 base and the V segment lost 0 bases, leaving 1 base of the junction unmatched. The CDR3 runs 16 residues. The CDR3, as DNA: TGCGCCAGCAGCTTGGTGGGACAGGGGGGCACAGATACGCAGTATTTT. Protein sequence: CASSLVGQGGTDTQYF.

The V and J genes are TRBV30 and TRBJ2-5; the match to TRBD1 covers 7 bases. Looked up from germline, CDR1 is GTSNPN and CDR2 is SVGIG (reference sequence). Trimming took 3 bases from V and 2 from J; bases not matched to a gene: 6. The CDR3 spans 14 residues. The CDR3 spells CAWSQGQIQETQYF. The CDR3 DNA is TGTGCCTGGAGCCAGGGACAGATTCAAGAGACCCAGTACTTC.

A remark on this clone: The same CDR3 can be traced to other DNA sequences in this sample. The chain is built from TRBV28 and TRBJ1-2; no reliable D call. The CDR3 has 12 residues. The germline V and J ends were trimmed by 6 bases and 5 bases, with 10 bases remaining between them. The germline V gene encodes CDR1 MDHEN and CDR2 SYDVKM. CDR3 sequence: CASSPSYYGYTF. In nucleotides, the CDR3 is TGTGCCAGCAGCCCCTCTTATTATGGCTACACCTTC.

V gene TRBV7-9 combines with J gene TRBJ2-1, with D perhaps matching TRBD2 (5 bases). The CDR3 extends over 13 amino acids. Germline lookup yields CDR1 SEHNR and CDR2 FQNEAQ (reference sequence). Trimming took off 5 bases at V and 7 bases at J, with 12 bases between the two ends. The CDR3 sequence is CASSRLGENEQFF. The CDR3 region has the DNA TGTGCCAGCAGCCGCCTGGGAGAAAATGAGCAGTTCTTC.

V gene TRBV5-1 combines with J gene TRBJ2-1, with TRBD1 identical over 9 bases. Germline trimming cut 7 bases from V and 1 base from J; bases unmatched to any gene: 9. The CDR3 is 16 amino acids. CDR1 and CDR2 (germline): SGHRS, YFSETQ. The CDR3 DNA reads as TGCGCCAGCGGGGCGGGGACAGGGAATTCCTACAATGAGCAGTTCTTC. Residues: CASGAGTGNSYNEQFF. Full variable domain (rest looked up from reference TRBV5-1 and TRBJ2-1): KAGVTQTPRYLIKTRGQQVTLSCSPISGHRSVSWYQQTPGQGLQFLFEYFSETQRNKGNFPGRFSGRQFSNSRSEMNVSTLELGDSALYLCASGAGTGNSYNEQFFGPGTRLTVL.

The rearrangement links TRBV18 to TRBJ1-6; no clear D. The CDR3 extends over 15 amino acids. V gave up 2 bases and J gave up 4 bases, with 9 bases separating them. Looked up from germline, CDR1 is KGHSH and CDR2 is LQKENI. This CDR3 is CASSPGAGYNSPLHF. The CDR3 DNA reads as TGTGCCAGCTCACCAGGAGCGGGTTATAATTCACCCCTCCACTTT.